This TCR beta chain was found in a study of control samples from healthy donors and cancer patients. Libraries were prepared by immunoSEQ multiplex PCR; TCRdb keeps only in-frame clonotypes and omits some of them. This table has 63,000 or so clones, more than 70% appearing once. Deletions cut 0 bases from V and 6 bases from J, with 14 bases between. The CDR3 length is 15 residues. Germline CDR1 and CDR2: SGHRS and YFSETQ. This chain joins TRBV5-1 and TRBJ2-3; D might be TRBD2 (5 bases). This receptor was obtained from a man between 60 and 75 years old with colorectal cancer. The sequenced sample was PBMCs. The CDR3 is CASSLAAAPGDTQYF. CDR3 nucleotide sequence: TGCGCCAGCAGCTTGGCCGCGGCGCCGGGGGATACGCAGTATTTT.